This T cell receptor beta chain was documented in a study of T cell repertoires in cytomegalovirus infection. Study-level background: CMV infection and matching HLA type were both indicated by public TCR beta signatures. Findings and limits, study-wide: Dominant in the ex vivo response were TCR beta clonotypes restricted by HLA-C and specific for CMV. Identification of carriers of CMV plus the relevant HLA was performed using cumulative public TCR beta family frequency.

TCRdb re-derived calls from the reads in MiXCR, one entry per CDR3 protein. The sample has around 530,000 distinct CDR3 sequences, about 25% seen once. This clonotype turned up a few times. Its antigen is currently unknown. Trimming removed 8 bases at V and 6 bases at J, with 14 bases between. Germline assignment: CDR1 LNHDA and CDR2 SQIVND (reference sequence). The CDR3 runs 13 residues. The sample comprised PBMCs. This clonotype was obtained from a human donor in good health (CMV status not recorded). Some clones in this sample may be carry-over from other donors' samples. This chain joins TRBV19 and TRBJ2-1; D not resolved. Written as DNA, the CDR3 is TGTGCCAGTTCCAATACTCGCTTCAATGAGCAGTTCTTC. Translation gives CASSNTRFNEQFF.